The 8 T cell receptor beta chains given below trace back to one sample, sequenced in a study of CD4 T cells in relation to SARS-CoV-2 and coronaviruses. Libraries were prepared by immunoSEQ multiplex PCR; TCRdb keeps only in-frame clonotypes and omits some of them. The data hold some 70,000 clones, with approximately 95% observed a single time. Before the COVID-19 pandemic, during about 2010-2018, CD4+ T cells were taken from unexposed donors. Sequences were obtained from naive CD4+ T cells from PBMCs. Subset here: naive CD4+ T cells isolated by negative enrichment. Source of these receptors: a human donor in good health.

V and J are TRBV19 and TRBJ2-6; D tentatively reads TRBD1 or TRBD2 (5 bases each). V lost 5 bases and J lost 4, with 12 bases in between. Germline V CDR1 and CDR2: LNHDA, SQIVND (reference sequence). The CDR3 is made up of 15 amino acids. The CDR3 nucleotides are TGTGCCAGTAGTCCTCTGGGGGACGGGGCCAACGTCCTGACTTTC. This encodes CASSPLGDGANVLTF.

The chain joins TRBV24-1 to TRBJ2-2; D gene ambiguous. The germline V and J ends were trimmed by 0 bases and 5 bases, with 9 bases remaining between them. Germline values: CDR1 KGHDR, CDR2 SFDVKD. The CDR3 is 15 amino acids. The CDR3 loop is CATSDLGQNTGELFF. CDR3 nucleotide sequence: TGTGCCACCAGTGATTTGGGCCAGAATACCGGGGAGCTGTTTTTT.

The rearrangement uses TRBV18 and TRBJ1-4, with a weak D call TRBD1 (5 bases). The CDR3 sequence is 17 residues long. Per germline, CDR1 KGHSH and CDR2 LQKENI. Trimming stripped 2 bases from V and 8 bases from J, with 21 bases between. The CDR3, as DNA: TGTGCCAGCTCACCAGGCGGCGGGAACTCCGAGGGGGAAAAACTGTTTTTT. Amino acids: CASSPGGGNSEGEKLFF.

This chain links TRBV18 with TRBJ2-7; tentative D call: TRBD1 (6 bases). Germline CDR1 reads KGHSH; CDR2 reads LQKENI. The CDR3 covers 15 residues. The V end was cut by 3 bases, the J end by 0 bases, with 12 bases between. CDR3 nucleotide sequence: TGTGCCAGCTCACCCCGGCAGGGGATCTCCTACGAGCAGTACTTC. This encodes CASSPRQGISYEQYF. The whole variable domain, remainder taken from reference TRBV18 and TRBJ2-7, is NAGVMQNPRHLVRRRGQEARLRCSPMKGHSHVYWYRQLPEEGLKFMVYLQKENIIDESGMPKERFSAEFPKEGPSILRIQQVVRGDSAAYFCASSPRQGISYEQYFGPGTRLTVT.

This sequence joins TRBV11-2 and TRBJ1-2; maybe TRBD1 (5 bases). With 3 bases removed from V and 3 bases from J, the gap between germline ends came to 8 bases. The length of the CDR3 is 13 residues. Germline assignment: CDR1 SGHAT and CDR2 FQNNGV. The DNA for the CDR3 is TGTGCCAGCAGCTTGAGGGGCTACTATGGCTACACCTTC. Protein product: CASSLRGYYGYTF.

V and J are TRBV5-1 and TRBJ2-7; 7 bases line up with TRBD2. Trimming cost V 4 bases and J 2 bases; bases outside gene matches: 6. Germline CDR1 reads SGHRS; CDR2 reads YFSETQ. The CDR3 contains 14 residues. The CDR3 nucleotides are TGCGCCAGCAGCCGGGACTACACTACCTACGAGCAGTACTTC. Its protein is CASSRDYTTYEQYF.

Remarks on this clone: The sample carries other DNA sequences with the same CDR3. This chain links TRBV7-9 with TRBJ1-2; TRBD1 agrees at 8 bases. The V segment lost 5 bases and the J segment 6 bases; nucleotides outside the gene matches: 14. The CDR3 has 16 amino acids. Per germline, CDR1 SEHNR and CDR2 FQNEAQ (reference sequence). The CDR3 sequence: CASSQPGAGGADGYTF. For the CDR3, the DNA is TGTGCCAGCAGCCAACCGGGGGCAGGGGGCGCGGATGGCTACACCTTC.

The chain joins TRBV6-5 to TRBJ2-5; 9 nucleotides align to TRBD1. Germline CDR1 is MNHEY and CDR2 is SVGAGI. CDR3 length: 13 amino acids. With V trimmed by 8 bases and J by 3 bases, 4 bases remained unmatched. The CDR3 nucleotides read TGTGCCAGCCTCGGGACAGGGAAAGAGACCCAGTACTTC. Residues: CASLGTGKETQYF.